This T cell receptor beta chain was obtained from a study of T-cell memory formation after mild COVID-19. In the study overall: Largely donor-specific sequence clusters came from two donors.

Study-wide results and caveats: Confirmation of SARS-CoV-2 specificity was lacking for second-wave clones peaking day 37. There was a balanced CD4/CD8 profile in clones contracting day 15 to 85, and later expanders leaned CD4+. Pre-infection memory carried some responding clones, suggesting that cross-reactive memory joined.

A single record per CDR3 protein comes from TCRdb applying MiXCR to the 5' RACE reads. The sample lists 80,000 to 95,000 distinct CDR3 sequences, 25% seen once, with 42% in the top ten. V lost 6 bases and J lost 8, with 22 bases in between. The CDR3 spans 15 residues. To note about this clonotype: Antigen unknown.

The source material was PBMCs or a T cell subset sorted from them (not recorded which). This TCR came from a man younger than 35 who had mild COVID-19 (a few samples of this study predate the infection). Cell type and time point are not known. The chain employs TRBV12-3 or TRBV12-4 and TRBJ1-2; no firm D call. The CDR3 DNA follows: TGTGCCAGCAGACCCGCCGGCGGTGAAGGATGGGGCTACACCTTC. Translation gives CASRPAGGEGWGYTF.